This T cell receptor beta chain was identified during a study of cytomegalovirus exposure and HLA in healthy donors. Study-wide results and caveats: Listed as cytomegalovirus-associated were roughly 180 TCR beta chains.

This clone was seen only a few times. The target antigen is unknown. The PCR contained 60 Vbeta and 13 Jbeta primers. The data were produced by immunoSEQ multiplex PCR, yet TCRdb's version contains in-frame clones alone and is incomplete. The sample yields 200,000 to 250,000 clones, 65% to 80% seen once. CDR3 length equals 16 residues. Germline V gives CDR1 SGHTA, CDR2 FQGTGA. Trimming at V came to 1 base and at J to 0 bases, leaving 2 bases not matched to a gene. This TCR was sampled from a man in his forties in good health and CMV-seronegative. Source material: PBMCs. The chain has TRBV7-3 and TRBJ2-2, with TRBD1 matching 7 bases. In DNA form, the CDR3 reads TGTGCCAGCAGCTTAAGAGGGGGCGCGAACACCGGGGAGCTGTTTTTT. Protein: CASSLRGGANTGELFF.